The 21 T cell receptor beta chains below come from one sample, sequenced in a study of cytomegalovirus exposure and HLA in healthy donors. 13 Jbeta primers and 60 Vbeta primers were used for the PCR. Produced via immunoSEQ multiplex PCR; TCRdb's table is partial and in-frame only. Found here are 100,000 or so clones, about 70% of them singletons; the top ten hold more than 4.5%. The sequenced sample consisted of PBMCs. These receptor sequences come from a woman under 30 in good health and CMV-seropositive.

This clone was seen just once. The V call is TRBV28, the J call TRBJ1-5; D possibly corresponds to TRBD1 (6 bases). CDR1 is MDHEN and CDR2 is SYDVKM in the germline V gene. CDR3 length equals 16 residues. Trimming removed 6 bases from V and 0 bases from J, with 15 bases in between. The CDR3 sequence is CASSTRGGFSNQPQHF. In nucleotides, the CDR3 is TGTGCCAGCAGCACCCGAGGGGGTTTTAGCAATCAGCCCCAGCATTTT.

This chain links TRBV7-9 with TRBJ2-7; 7 nucleotides agree with TRBD1. Germline trimming cut 1 base from V and 3 bases from J; bases unmatched to any gene: 6. Germline loops: CDR1 SEHNR, CDR2 FQNEAQ (reference sequence). The CDR3 extends over 15 amino acids. Written as DNA, the CDR3 is TGTGCCAGCAGCTTAGAGGACAGGAACTTCTACGAGCAGTACTTC. Amino acid sequence: CASSLEDRNFYEQYF.

The chain has TRBV30 and TRBJ1-2; maybe TRBD1 (5 bases). The CDR3 sequence is 14 residues long. V lost 2 bases, J lost 4 bases, and 14 bases lay in between. Per the germline V gene, CDR1 is GTSNPN and CDR2 is SVGIG (reference sequence). CDR3 sequence: CAWSFGGEGYGYTF. CDR3 DNA sequence: TGTGCCTGGAGTTTCGGGGGGGAGGGCTATGGCTACACCTTC. The variable domain in full, completed from reference TRBV30 and TRBJ1-2, reads SQTIHQWPATLVQPVGSPLSLECTVEGTSNPNLYWYRQAAGRGLQLLFYSVGIGQISSEVPQNLSASRPQDRQFILSSKKLLLSDSGFYLCAWSFGGEGYGYTFGSGTRLTVV.

The chain employs TRBV29-1 and TRBJ2-3; possibly TRBD2 for D (6 bases). Germline CDR1 is SQVTM and CDR2 is ANQGSEA. This CDR3 spans 15 amino acids. Trimming removed 3 bases from V and 2 bases from J, with 15 bases in between. The CDR3 DNA reads as TGCAGCGTTGAGGAGCCCGGGGGATTCACAGATACGCAGTATTTT. Its protein product is CSVEEPGGFTDTQYF.

This chain connects TRBV28 to TRBJ2-5; D is perhaps TRBD1 (6 bases). The DNA end lines up better with TRBJ2-7; the J call may be wrong. Looked up from germline, CDR1 is MDHEN and CDR2 is SYDVKM. The CDR3 has 13 amino acids. CDR3 protein: CASSLSGAHEQYF. For the CDR3, the DNA is TGTGCCAGCAGTTTATCAGGGGCCCACGAGCAGTACTTC.

This chain connects TRBV10-3 to TRBJ2-7; 9 bases line up with TRBD1. The CDR3 contains 16 residues. Trimming at V came to 4 bases and at J to 1 base, leaving 8 bases not matched to a gene. Germline CDR1 reads ENHRY; CDR2 reads SYGVKD. In DNA, the CDR3 is TGTGCCATCAGTGGGGACTCCGGGACAGGGTCCTACGAGCAGTACTTC. Translating it yields CAISGDSGTGSYEQYF.

This sequence joins TRBV5-4 and TRBJ1-4; 11 bases fit TRBD1. From germline, CDR1 is SGHNT and CDR2 YYREEE (reference sequence). J lost 8 bases, V lost 4 bases, and 10 bases had no gene match. This CDR3 contains 16 residues. The CDR3 loop reads CASSLGADRGREKLFF. CDR3 nucleotides: TGTGCCAGCAGCCTTGGGGCGGACAGGGGGCGGGAAAAACTGTTTTTT.

A few counts support this clone. The V gene is TRBV28, the J gene TRBJ1-4; 10 nucleotides line up with TRBD1. V lost 7 bases, J lost 10 bases, and 9 bases stayed unmatched. This CDR3 is built from 14 residues. CDR1 is MDHEN and CDR2 is SYDVKM in the germline V gene. The DNA of the CDR3 is TGTGCCAGCACCCTCGGGGACAGGGGTAGAAAACTGTTTTTT. Amino acid sequence: CASTLGDRGRKLFF.

In this sample, this clone turned up once. The chain combines TRBV27 with TRBJ2-7; 13 bases match TRBD2. The CDR3 consists of 15 residues. Germline CDR1 reads MNHEY; CDR2 reads SMNVEV (reference sequence). Trimming took 5 bases from V and 1 from J; bases not matched to a gene: 2. CDR3 bases: TGTGCCAGCAGTCCGGGACTAGCGGGATCCTACGAGCAGTACTTC. Amino acids: CASSPGLAGSYEQYF.

This clone was counted a few times. This chain links TRBV5-1 with TRBJ1-1, with D hard to call. There are 14 residues in the CDR3. Per germline, CDR1 SGHRS and CDR2 YFSETQ. With 2 bases removed from V and 1 base from J, the gap between germline ends came to 9 bases. The CDR3 protein is CASSFRSENTEAFF. The CDR3 DNA sequence: TGCGCCAGCAGCTTCAGGTCGGAGAACACTGAAGCTTTCTTT. Based on the CDR3 plus reference TRBV5-1 and TRBJ1-1, the full variable domain is KAGVTQTPRYLIKTRGQQVTLSCSPISGHRSVSWYQQTPGQGLQFLFEYFSETQRNKGNFPGRFSGRQFSNSRSEMNVSTLELGDSALYLCASSFRSENTEAFFGQGTRLTVV.

The chain links TRBV29-1 to TRBJ2-1, with 10 bases fitting TRBD1. J was trimmed by 4 bases and V by 1 base; bases with no gene match: 4. Germline CDR1 is SQVTM and CDR2 is ANQGSEA. There are 15 residues in the CDR3. CDR3 protein: CSVEGPGQGYNEQFF. The CDR3 nucleotides are TGCAGCGTTGAAGGGCCGGGACAGGGGTACAATGAGCAGTTCTTC.

There are a few counts of this clone. Other DNA variants within this sample encode the same CDR3. This sequence joins TRBV30 and TRBJ1-5; D perhaps matches TRBD1 (5 bases). The CDR3 runs to 13 residues. V was pared by 4 bases and J by 4 bases, with 11 bases between. Per the germline V gene, CDR1 is GTSNPN and CDR2 is SVGIG (reference sequence). DNA for the CDR3: TGTGCCTGGACAAGAGACAGAAATCAGCCCCAGCATTTT. This translates into CAWTRDRNQPQHF.

The V and J genes are TRBV7-9 and TRBJ1-2; possibly TRBD1 for D (6 bases). The germline V and J ends were trimmed by 6 bases and 5 bases, with 22 bases remaining between them. This CDR3 spans 16 amino acids. Germline V lookup: CDR1 SEHNR, CDR2 FQNEAQ (reference sequence). CDR3 DNA: TGTGCCAGCAGTTTCGTAGGATCACAGGGCGATTATGGCTACACCTTC. It specifies CASSFVGSQGDYGYTF.

V gene TRBV28 combines with J gene TRBJ2-1, with a weak D call TRBD2 (5 bases). The CDR3 runs 13 residues. Germline CDR1 reads MDHEN; CDR2 reads SYDVKM. Trimming removed 7 bases at V and 7 bases at J, with 14 bases between. The CDR3 coding sequence is TGTGCCAGCATTGCCGGGTGGAGGAATGAGCAGTTCTTC. This codes for CASIAGWRNEQFF.

This clone occurred once. This chain uses TRBV19 with TRBJ2-5; D not certain. Germline CDR1 LNHDA, CDR2 SQIVND (reference sequence). Trimming shortened V by 5 bases and J by 5 bases, and 18 bases separated the two germline ends. The CDR3 extends over 15 amino acids. The CDR3 sequence: CASSAPARSRETQYF. The CDR3 nucleotides are TGTGCCAGTAGTGCCCCGGCCAGGTCCCGGGAGACCCAGTACTTC.

J is TRBJ1-5 and V is TRBV19, with TRBD1 matching over 8 bases. This CDR3 contains 13 residues. Germline lookup yields CDR1 LNHDA and CDR2 SQIVND (reference sequence). V gave up 9 bases and J gave up 5 bases; unmatched junction bases: 6. The CDR3 sequence is CARPGQGYQPQHF. As DNA, the CDR3 is TGTGCCAGACCCGGACAGGGTTATCAGCCCCAGCATTTT.

The chain is built from TRBV5-1 and TRBJ1-1, with D tentatively TRBD1 (6 bases). The length of the CDR3 is 14 residues. Between the trimmed V and J ends, which lost 5 bases and 1 base, there was a span of 12 bases. Germline CDR1 is SGHRS and CDR2 is YFSETQ. The CDR3, as DNA: TGCGCCAGCAGGGGGTGGACAGCGAACACTGAAGCTTTCTTT. It encodes CASRGWTANTEAFF.

The CDR3 here is CASSSGTGGYGYTF. CDR3 bases: TGTGCCAGCAGCTCCGGGACAGGGGGATATGGCTACACCTTC. The V gene is TRBV27, the J gene TRBJ1-2, with 11 bases identical to TRBD1. The V gene's germline CDR1 is MNHEY and CDR2 SMNVEV (reference sequence). The CDR3 has 14 amino acids. V gave up 6 bases and J gave up 5 bases; unmatched junction bases: 5.

The genes are TRBV27 and TRBJ2-3, with TRBD2 matching over 12 bases. The CDR3 runs 15 residues. Losses at the gene ends were 5 bases for V and 5 bases for J; bases not matched to a gene: 5. Germline values: CDR1 MNHEY, CDR2 SMNVEV (reference sequence). The CDR3 spells CASSLLAGGVDTQYF. Written as DNA, the CDR3 is TGTGCCAGCAGTCTGCTAGCGGGAGGGGTAGATACGCAGTATTTT.

The rearrangement joins TRBV19 to TRBJ1-5; TRBD1 matches at 7 bases. The CDR3 is 15 amino acids. Germline CDR1 is LNHDA and CDR2 is SQIVND (reference sequence). V was clipped by 4 bases and J by 3 bases; unmatched bases: 6. The CDR3 nucleotides are TGTGCCAGTAGTAGACAGGGAAGCGACAATCAGCCCCAGCATTTT. It is translated as CASSRQGSDNQPQHF.

The V and J genes are TRBV30 and TRBJ1-2; D is ambiguous. With 1 base removed from V and 8 bases from J, the gap between germline ends came to 8 bases. Germline V gives CDR1 GTSNPN, CDR2 SVGIG (reference sequence). CDR3 length: 11 residues. The CDR3 reads CAWSGQAGYTF. DNA of the CDR3: TGTGCCTGGAGTGGTCAGGCAGGCTACACCTTC.